This T cell receptor (beta chain) originates from a study of cytomegalovirus exposure and HLA in healthy donors. Sampled while nominally healthy, donors likely had unrecorded immune exposures. Primers for the PCR totalled 60 Vbeta and 13 Jbeta. The method was immunoSEQ multiplex PCR; TCRdb's version includes in-frame clones alone and lacks a portion of them. Of some 200,000 clones detected, approximately 70% appear once; the ten largest clones hold about 2.5%. The V gene end was trimmed by 6 bases and the J gene end by 6 bases; junction bases not matched to a gene: 8. This CDR3 contains 14 residues. The germline V gene has CDR1 SGHNT and CDR2 YYREEE (reference sequence).

The TCR originated in a man between 40 and 49 years old in good health and CMV-seropositive. Input material: PBMCs. This rearrangement joins TRBV5-4 to TRBJ1-1; the match to TRBD1 covers 10 bases. The DNA for the CDR3 is TGTGCCAGCACCCCGGGACAGGGGTGGTCTGAAGCTTTCTTT. Its translation is CASTPGQGWSEAFF.